Following are 29 T cell receptor beta chains from one sample sequenced in a study of blood T cell repertoires in COVID-19. The assay was immunoSEQ multiplex PCR, and TCRdb's table has in-frame clones only and misses some. The top ten hold less than 9% of the sample, which has 70,000 to 90,000 clones, 75% to 90% seen once. Sample: peripheral blood. The receptor source for this set is a man in his 60s with acute or convalescent COVID-19.

The chain recombines TRBV6-1 with TRBJ1-6; 7 positions match TRBD1. The CDR3 consists of 15 residues. CDR1 MNHNS and CDR2 SASEGT come from the germline V gene. V lost 2 bases to trimming and J lost 4 bases; unmatched junction nucleotides: 2. Here the CDR3 reads CASSETTGYNSPLHF. Here the CDR3 DNA reads TGTGCCAGCAGTGAAACGACAGGGTATAATTCACCCCTCCACTTT.

V gene TRBV7-9 combines with J gene TRBJ2-7, with 7 bases that match TRBD2. This CDR3 is built from 14 residues. Germline V gene lookup returns CDR1 SEHNR and CDR2 FQNEAQ (reference sequence). Trimming cost V 0 bases and J 6 bases; bases outside gene matches: 5. CDR3 bases: TGTGCCAGCAGCTTAGCGTCGGGCGGGAGCGAGCAGTACTTC. Protein sequence: CASSLASGGSEQYF.

CDR3 in DNA: TGTGCCAGCAGCCAAACCCCGAGCGCGGGAACAGATACGCAGTATTTT. This gives the protein CASSQTPSAGTDTQYF. The chain couples TRBV3-1 (or the pseudogene TRBV3-2) to TRBJ2-3; D is possibly TRBD2 (6 bases). This CDR3 has 16 amino acids. Germline loops: CDR1 LGHDT, CDR2 YNNKEL (reference sequence). The V end was cut by 2 bases, the J end by 3 bases, with 15 bases between.

V and J are TRBV21-1 and TRBJ1-2. TRBV21-1 is a listed pseudogene. CDR3 length: 20 residues. The CDR3 protein is CASSKYYGKAGVPAIGGYTF. In nucleotides, the CDR3 is TGTGCCAGCAGCAAATATTACGGAAAGGCGGGTGTCCCGGCCATAGGGGGCTACACCTTC.

The V and J genes are TRBV19 and TRBJ2-7; TRBD1 matches at 8 bases. The CDR3 runs to 15 residues. J was trimmed by 3 bases and V by 4 bases; bases with no gene match: 8. Germline CDR1 reads LNHDA; CDR2 reads SQIVND (reference sequence). CDR3 sequence (DNA): TGTGCCAGTAGTACCTACAGGGGGGATCTCTACGAGCAGTACTTC. This gives the protein CASSTYRGDLYEQYF.

This clone has only one observation. The chain recombines TRBV3-1 (or the pseudogene TRBV3-2) with TRBJ2-3; TRBD2 matches at 8 bases. The germline V gene has CDR1 LGHDT and CDR2 YNNKEL (reference sequence). The CDR3 covers 16 residues. V shed 1 base and J 2 bases; nucleotides not matched to a gene: 5. CDR3 amino acids: CASSQAAAGATDTQYF. The DNA of the CDR3 is TGTGCCAGCAGCCAAGCAGCAGCGGGGGCCACAGATACGCAGTATTTT.

The sample holds a few counts of this clone. J is TRBJ2-7 and V is TRBV11-2; a weak D match, TRBD1 (8 bases). The germline V gene encodes CDR1 SGHAT and CDR2 FQNNGV. V was pared by 5 bases and J by 2 bases, with 13 bases between. The CDR3 loop spans 14 amino acids. Here the CDR3 reads CASSHRGTTYEQYF. The CDR3 coding sequence is TGTGCCAGCAGCCACAGGGGGACTACCTACGAGCAGTACTTC.

Comment on this clone: Other DNA sequences in the same sample also yield this CDR3. The chain links TRBV3-1 (or the pseudogene TRBV3-2) to TRBJ1-1, with TRBD1 matching 8 bases. CDR3 size: 14 residues. Looked up from germline, CDR1 is LGHDT and CDR2 is YNNKEL (reference sequence). Trimming removed 1 base from V and 5 bases from J; junction bases left unmatched: 3. CDR3 sequence reads: CASSQGQGLTEAFF. CDR3 bases: TGTGCCAGCAGCCAAGGACAGGGGTTAACTGAAGCTTTCTTT.

The chain uses TRBV2 and TRBJ2-1; TRBD1 is a possible D gene (6 bases). V was cut by 5 bases and J by 4 bases, with 12 bases left in between. Germline lookup yields CDR1 SNHLY and CDR2 FYNNEI. The CDR3 is 14 amino acids. The CDR3 spells CASSTGTTYNEQFF. The DNA of the CDR3 is TGTGCCAGCAGTACCGGGACAACTTACAATGAGCAGTTCTTC.

The gene calls are TRBV12-3 or TRBV12-4 and TRBJ1-2; possible D gene TRBD1, 6 bases. Trimming pared 3 bases from V and 4 bases from J, leaving 9 bases between. This CDR3 contains 13 residues. CDR3 sequence: CASSFLDSYGYTF. In DNA form, the CDR3 reads TGTGCCAGCAGTTTCCTGGACAGCTATGGCTACACCTTC.

The gene calls are TRBV18 and TRBJ1-2, with no clear D. The germline V gene encodes CDR1 KGHSH and CDR2 LQKENI. This CDR3 spans 14 amino acids. Trimming took 3 bases from V and 6 from J, leaving 14 bases between them. CDR3 sequence: CASSPGPGLNGYTF. CDR3 coding DNA: TGTGCCAGCTCACCGGGCCCGGGGTTGAATGGCTACACCTTC.

This clone was observed once. V usage is TRBV6-5 and J usage is TRBJ2-1, with 7 bases matching TRBD1. The V and J ends lost 6 bases and 6 bases, in that order; junction bases with no gene match: 5. Germline values: CDR1 MNHEY, CDR2 SVGAGI. The CDR3 is 13 residues long. The CDR3 DNA follows: TGTGCCAGCAGCTCCACAGGGGTCAATGAGCAGTTCTTC. Translation gives CASSSTGVNEQFF.

This clone has more than one count but fewer than ten. The chain uses TRBV7-9 and TRBJ1-6; 10 bases align to TRBD1. The CDR3 totals 15 residues. Germline CDR1 is SEHNR and CDR2 is FQNEAQ (reference sequence). V was pared by 6 bases and J by 10 bases, with 9 bases of the junction left unmatched. DNA for the CDR3: TGTGCCAGCAGTAGACAGGGGGCGGGAAACTCACCCCTCCACTTT. Encoded protein: CASSRQGAGNSPLHF.

The chain is built from TRBV27 and TRBJ1-2; a weak D match, TRBD1 (6 bases). CDR3 length equals 16 residues. Germline CDR1 is MNHEY and CDR2 is SMNVEV (reference sequence). Between the trimmed V and J ends, which lost 5 bases and 2 bases, there was a span of 18 bases. This CDR3 is CASSPGGTGLNYGYTF. The CDR3 DNA reads TGTGCCAGCAGTCCTGGAGGTACAGGGCTAAACTATGGCTACACCTTC.

V and J are TRBV9 and TRBJ1-4; D is possibly TRBD1 (6 bases). This CDR3 spans 16 amino acids. V shed 3 bases and J shed 4 bases, with 16 bases lying between them. Germline V CDR1 and CDR2: SGDLS, YYNGEE. In DNA form, the CDR3 reads TGTGCCAGCAGCGAAACCCAGGGGTTGGGTAATGAAAAACTGTTTTTT. Translating it yields CASSETQGLGNEKLFF.

The chain carries TRBV23-1 and TRBJ2-1; D perhaps matches TRBD1 (5 bases). TRBV23-1 is designated an ORF whose function remains uncertain. The CDR3 is 14 amino acids. V lost 0 bases and J lost 8, with 11 bases in between. In DNA, the CDR3 is TGCGCCAGCAGTCAATCCATGGACATCGATGAGCAGTTCTTC. It yields the protein CASSQSMDIDEQFF.

This rearrangement joins TRBV13 to TRBJ1-1; D is unresolved. CDR3 length: 15 residues. V lost 5 bases, J lost 7 bases, and 20 bases lay in between. CDR1 is PRHDT, CDR2 FYEKMQ, per germline (reference sequence). The CDR3 region has the DNA TGTGCCAGCAGCGAATTCGGACTCTTGGTGGATGAAGCTTTCTTT. It translates to CASSEFGLLVDEAFF.

In DNA, the CDR3 is TGTGCCAGCAGCTTCCCGGGACAGGGGGCGGAAGGCTACACCTTC. This codes for CASSFPGQGAEGYTF. The J gene is TRBJ1-2, the V gene TRBV7-9; 12 positions match TRBD1. CDR3 length: 15 amino acids. The germline gives CDR1 SEHNR, CDR2 FQNEAQ (reference sequence). J gave up 8 bases and V 3 bases, and 7 bases lay outside the gene matches.

Worth noting for this clone: The sample holds other DNA sequences that translate to the same CDR3. This sequence joins TRBV5-1 and TRBJ1-1; D possibly corresponds to TRBD1 (6 bases). This CDR3 has 14 residues. CDR1 SGHRS and CDR2 YFSETQ come from the germline V gene. Trimming removed 5 bases from V and 2 bases from J, with 13 bases in between. Here the CDR3 DNA reads TGCGCCAGCAGTCGTGGACAGTCAAACACTGAAGCTTTCTTT. It specifies CASSRGQSNTEAFF.

The V gene is TRBV6-2 or TRBV6-3, the J gene TRBJ2-7, with 9 bases matching TRBD1. Germline loops: CDR1 MNHEY, CDR2 SVGEGT. V was pared by 5 bases and J by 6 bases, with 11 bases of the junction left unmatched. CDR3 size: 15 residues. The CDR3 loop is CASSHRQGVVGEQYF. The CDR3 DNA reads TGTGCCAGCAGTCACCGACAGGGGGTCGTCGGCGAGCAGTACTTC.

Only a few counts were recorded for this clone. The chain carries TRBV7-7 and TRBJ2-7, with 7 bases fitting TRBD2. V trimming: 5 bases; J trimming: 2 bases; junction bases outside the gene matches: 15. Germline CDR1 SSHAT, CDR2 FNYEAQ (reference sequence). The CDR3 runs to 17 residues. The chain's CDR3 is CASSENTGGPRTYEQYF. Here the CDR3 DNA reads TGTGCCAGCAGCGAGAACACGGGAGGCCCAAGGACCTACGAGCAGTACTTC. The whole variable domain, remainder taken from reference TRBV7-7 and TRBJ2-7, is GAGVSQSPRYKVTKRGQDVTLRCDPISSHATLYWYQQALGQGPEFLTYFNYEAQPDKSGLPSDRFSAERPEGSISTLTIQRTEQRDSAMYRCASSENTGGPRTYEQYFGPGTRLTVT.

The chain has TRBV29-1 and TRBJ2-1; 8 nucleotides agree with TRBD2. The V and J ends lost 5 bases and 3 bases, in that order; junction bases with no gene match: 12. Germline CDR1 and CDR2: SQVTM and ANQGSEA. The CDR3 spans 16 residues. The CDR3 spells CSVSSLRGGIYNEQFF. CDR3 in DNA: TGCAGCGTTTCCTCCCTTCGGGGGGGCATCTACAATGAGCAGTTCTTC.

The V gene is TRBV12-3 or TRBV12-4, the J gene TRBJ1-2; D might be TRBD1 (5 bases). CDR3 size: 13 residues. V was shortened by 6 bases and J by 14 bases, with 22 bases between the two germline ends. CDR3 coding DNA: TGTGCCAGCAGCTTCAGGGAACAGTCGATATCGACCTTC. Its protein product is CASSFREQSISTF.

This clone was counted a few times. The chain employs TRBV7-9 and TRBJ1-5, with D unclear. The CDR3 sequence is 14 residues long. The V end was cut by 3 bases, the J end by 3 bases, with 9 bases between. From germline, CDR1 is SEHNR and CDR2 FQNEAQ (reference sequence). The CDR3 DNA follows: TGTGCCAGCAGCTTGGCCGCACCCAATCAGCCCCAGCATTTT. Translated: CASSLAAPNQPQHF.

The V and J genes are TRBV14 and TRBJ2-1; D not certain. From germline, CDR1 is SGHDN and CDR2 FVKESK. V lost 1 base to trimming and J lost 9 bases, with 4 bases between them. This CDR3 spans 11 amino acids. The CDR3 DNA reads as TGTGCCAGCAGCCAAGTCCTTGAGCAGTTCTTC. It codes for CASSQVLEQFF.

The chain uses TRBV6-5 and TRBJ1-2, with TRBD1 identical over 8 bases. The CDR3 contains 13 residues. In germline, CDR1 is MNHEY, CDR2 SVGAGI. V was pared by 7 bases and J by 6 bases, with 7 bases of the junction left unmatched. The CDR3 here is CASTLGQGHGYTF. The CDR3 coding sequence is TGTGCCAGCACTTTAGGACAGGGACATGGCTACACCTTC.

V is TRBV4-3 and J is TRBJ1-2; no firm D call. V was shortened by 0 bases and J by 2 bases, with 10 bases between the two germline ends. Germline V lookup: CDR1 LGHNA, CDR2 YSLEER. The CDR3 sequence is 15 residues long. The CDR3 region has the DNA TGCGCCAGCAGCCAAGAAGTGGCCGAAAACTATGGCTACACCTTC. Protein product: CASSQEVAENYGYTF.

The chain has TRBV6-4 and TRBJ2-2; D not certain. Deletions cut 2 bases from V and 4 bases from J, with 14 bases between. Germline assignment: CDR1 MRHNA and CDR2 SNTAGT. The CDR3 has 16 amino acids. This CDR3 is CASSDAPLESTGELFF. The DNA of the CDR3 is TGTGCCAGCAGTGACGCGCCCCTAGAGAGCACCGGGGAGCTGTTTTTT.

This clone was recorded only once. This sequence joins TRBV19 and TRBJ2-7; D is perhaps TRBD1 (6 bases). Trimming cost V 1 base and J 2 bases, with 6 bases left between them. Germline V CDR1 and CDR2: LNHDA, SQIVND (reference sequence). The CDR3 extends over 13 amino acids. The CDR3 nucleotides read TGTGCCAGTAGTATAGGGACAGCCTACGAGCAGTACTTC. Protein: CASSIGTAYEQYF.